The rows below give T cell receptor beta chains drawn from one sample of a study of T cell responses to AZD1222 COVID-19 vaccine. The data were produced by immunoSEQ multiplex PCR, yet TCRdb's version contains in-frame clones alone and is incomplete. The sample has 150,000 to 200,000 clones; 90% to 95% are singletons. The sequencing used peripheral blood, collected on day 0 of AZD1222 vaccination. The receptors were gathered from an adult in good health. The CDR3 runs from the conserved cysteine through the conserved F or W. A D gene is named only where the DNA matches it firmly. Size is stated for part of the rows, as once, few or many counts, or as a class when the clone is expanded.

14,NA,TRBV2,TRBJ1-5,NA,TGTGCCAGCAGTGGAGACACACGCAATCAGCCCCAGCATTTT,CASSGDTRNQPQHF
16,TRBD2,TRBV5-1,TRBJ2-5,NA,TGCGCCAGCAGCTTGGGAAGGACTAGCATCCAAGAGACCCAGTACTTC,CASSLGRTSIQETQYF
15,NA,TRBV9,TRBJ2-5,NA,TGTGCCAGCAGCGTAGATGGGGGGACCCAAGAGACCCAGTACTTC,CASSVDGGTQETQYF
13,NA,TRBV5-1,TRBJ1-1,NA,TGCGCCAGCAGCGGTTATACGAACACTGAAGCTTTCTTT,CASSGYTNTEAFF
14,NA,TRBV6-1,TRBJ1-6,NA,TGTGCCAGCAGTGAAGCAGGGATGGGCTCACCCCTCCACTTT,CASSEAGMGSPLHF
16,NA,TRBV11-3,TRBJ2-1,NA,TGTGCCAGCAGCCCTCAGACTAGATCCCCCCACAATGAGCAGTTCTTC,CASSPQTRSPHNEQFF
13,NA,TRBV20-1,TRBJ1-1,NA,TGCAGTGCTAGTCGGTTGGTAGACACTGAAGCTTTCTTT,CSASRLVDTEAFF
15,NA,TRBV18,TRBJ2-7,NA,TGTGCCAGCTCACCACCGGGGCAGGGCTCCTACGAGCAGTACTTC,CASSPPGQGSYEQYF
18,TRBD2,TRBV15,TRBJ2-2,NA,TGTGCCACCAGCAGAGTCGGGGTAGCGGGCTCGAACACCGGGGAGCTGTTTTTT,CATSRVGVAGSNTGELFF
14,NA,TRBV3-1/TRBV3-2,TRBJ2-1,NA,TGTGCCAGCAGCCAGGCGCGGTTCGGGAATGAGCAGTTCTTC,CASSQARFGNEQFF
15,TRBD2,TRBV15,TRBJ2-1,NA,TGTGCCACCAGTGACGCTAGCGGGAGGAACAATGAGCAGTTCTTC,CATSDASGRNNEQFF
13,TRBD1,TRBV19,TRBJ2-7,NA,TGTGCCAGTAGTGTTGGACAGGCCTACGAGCAGTACTTC,CASSVGQAYEQYF
14,NA,TRBV7-9,TRBJ2-7,NA,TGTGCCAGCAGCTCCGGCACAGGGCCCTACGAGCAGTACTTC,CASSSGTGPYEQYF
15,NA,TRBV6-1,TRBJ1-5,NA,TGTGCCAGCGGTGACAATGAGGGTGGCAATCAGCCCCAGCATTTT,CASGDNEGGNQPQHF
11,NA,TRBV29-1,TRBJ2-1,NA,TGCAGCGTGGGAATAGACAGGGAGCAGTTCTTC,CSVGIDREQFF
15,TRBD1,TRBV7-9,TRBJ2-7,NA,TGTGCCAGCAGCTCCCGGGACAGGGATTTTTACGAGCAGTACTTC,CASSSRDRDFYEQYF
13,NA,TRBV6-2/TRBV6-3,TRBJ1-5,once,TGTGCCAGCAGTTACAGGGCCGGTCAGCCCCAGCATTTT,CASSYRAGQPQHF
16,NA,TRBV7-9,TRBJ2-7,once,TGTGCCAGCAGCTTATTCGGGCAGGGGCACTCCTACGAGCAGTACTTC,CASSLFGQGHSYEQYF
18,NA,TRBV7-9,TRBJ2-1,many,TGTGCCAGCAGCTTGTGGGGTGAGGGAAATATGGGATACAATGAGCAGTTCTTC,CASSLWGEGNMGYNEQFF
16,TRBD1,TRBV7-2,TRBJ1-2,NA,TGTGCCAGCAGCCCGGGACAGGGGATATCCCCCTATGGCTACACCTTC,CASSPGQGISPYGYTF
12,NA,TRBV19,TRBJ1-1,NA,TGTGCCAGTAGTATGGAGGGAGCTGAAGCTTTCTTT,CASSMEGAEAFF
13,TRBD1,TRBV30,TRBJ1-2,NA,TGTGCCTGGAGGACGGACAGGGGATATGGCTACACCTTC,CAWRTDRGYGYTF
17,TRBD2,TRBV5-1,TRBJ2-1,NA,TGCGCCAGCAGCTTGGCCCAGTTAGCGGGCTCCTACAATGAGCAGTTCTTC,CASSLAQLAGSYNEQFF
12,NA,TRBV19,TRBJ1-2,NA,TGTGCCAGTAGTATTAGAGCCTATGGCTACACCTTC,CASSIRAYGYTF
14,TRBD1,TRBV4-2,TRBJ2-5,NA,TGTGCCAGCAGCTTGGACAGGGCCCAAGAGACCCAGTACTTC,CASSLDRAQETQYF
16,NA,TRBV7-2,TRBJ2-1,NA,TGTGCCAGCAGCTTAGTGGTACTGACCGCCTACAATGAGCAGTTCTTC,CASSLVVLTAYNEQFF
16,TRBD1,TRBV27,TRBJ1-1,NA,TGTGCCAGCCGGCGAATTTCGGGACAGGGGGTACGAGAAGCTTTCTTT,CASRRISGQGVREAFF
15,NA,TRBV19,TRBJ1-5,NA,TGTGCCACCAAAACGTCACAGGTTAGCAATCAGCCCCAGCATTTT,CATKTSQVSNQPQHF
14,TRBD1,TRBV27,TRBJ2-1,few,TGTGCCAGCAGTATAACTCGACAGGGAAGGGAGCAGTTCTTC,CASSITRQGREQFF
12,NA,TRBV29-1,TRBJ2-7,NA,TGCAGCGCCATGCGTGTGCGTTACGAGCAGTACTTC,CSAMRVRYEQYF
13,NA,TRBV14,TRBJ2-1,NA,TGTGCCAGCAGCAAGGCGAGCTACAATGAGCAGTTCTTC,CASSKASYNEQFF
16,NA,TRBV15,TRBJ1-2,NA,TGTGCCACCAGCAGAGGAGGGACGGACAGCAGACGTGGCTACACCTTC,CATSRGGTDSRRGYTF
16,TRBD1,TRBV10-2,TRBJ2-4,NA,TGCGCCAGCAGTGAAGGGGGCGGAGGAATGTATGACATTCAGTACTTC,CASSEGGGGMYDIQYF
18,TRBD2,TRBV11-2,TRBJ2-3,NA,TGTGCCAGCAGCTCCGACCTACTAGCGGGAGTTTCAATAAATACGCAGTATTTT,CASSSDLLAGVSINTQYF
13,NA,TRBV18,TRBJ1-4,NA,TGTGCCAGCTCCGGACAGACTAATGAAAAACTGTTTTTT,CASSGQTNEKLFF
16,NA,TRBV19,TRBJ1-2,NA,TGTGCCAGTAGCCGGACCCGATTCTCGAATGACTATGGCTACACCTTC,CASSRTRFSNDYGYTF
14,NA,TRBV7-2,TRBJ1-2,NA,TGTGCCAGCAGCTTAGCTACAGGAACCTATGGCTACACCTTC,CASSLATGTYGYTF
14,TRBD1,TRBV19,TRBJ1-1,NA,TGTGCCAGTAGAGCGACAGGGGTGAACACTGAAGCTTTCTTT,CASRATGVNTEAFF
12,TRBD1,TRBV7-9,TRBJ1-2,NA,TGTGCCAGCATCCAGGGGGCTGGAGGCTACACCTTC,CASIQGAGGYTF
13,TRBD1,TRBV10-2,TRBJ2-1,NA,TGCGCCAGCGGGACAGGGGCCTACAATGAGCAGTTCTTC,CASGTGAYNEQFF
15,TRBD1,TRBV5-1,TRBJ1-4,NA,TGCGCCAGCAGCCTTCCGACAGGGAGGGATGAAAAACTGTTTTTT,CASSLPTGRDEKLFF
15,TRBD1,TRBV19,TRBJ2-7,NA,TGTGCCAGTCAGTCTCAAAGACAGGGGCCCTACGAGCAGTACTTC,CASQSQRQGPYEQYF
12,NA,TRBV27,TRBJ2-5,NA,TGTGCCAGCAGTTTCTACCAAGAGACCCAGTACTTC,CASSFYQETQYF
13,NA,TRBV15,TRBJ2-2,NA,TGTGCCACCCGCAGTACGAACACCGGGGAGCTGTTTTTT,CATRSTNTGELFF
14,NA,TRBV5-4,TRBJ1-2,NA,TGTGCCAGCAGCCTTCCTAGGCTGGGGGCTGGCTACACCTTC,CASSLPRLGAGYTF
13,NA,TRBV15,TRBJ1-2,NA,TGTGCCACCAGCAGAGTCCCGGGACGAGGCTACACCTTC,CATSRVPGRGYTF
16,TRBD2,TRBV3-1/TRBV3-2,TRBJ2-2,NA,TGTGCCAGCAGCCGGTCGGGAGGGCCTGGAACCGGGGAGCTGTTTTTT,CASSRSGGPGTGELFF
18,TRBD2,TRBV5-1,TRBJ2-3,once,TGCGCCAGCAGCTTTTGGTCGGCTAGCGGGAGTTCGGCAGATACGCAGTATTTT,CASSFWSASGSSADTQYF
15,TRBD1,TRBV18,TRBJ2-1,NA,TGTGCCAGCTCACCACGACAGGGAACCTACAATGAGCAGTTCTTC,CASSPRQGTYNEQFF
19,TRBD2,TRBV7-9,TRBJ2-1,NA,TGTGCCAGCATCTCGGGGGGGCAGGGCCGCAGAGGGCCCTACAATGAGCAGTTCTTC,CASISGGQGRRGPYNEQFF
17,NA,TRBV4-1,TRBJ2-1,NA,TGCGCCAGCAGCCAAGATCGGATGGAACCCCCCTACAATGAGCAGTTCTTC,CASSQDRMEPPYNEQFF
17,TRBD2,TRBV30,TRBJ2-1,NA,TGTGCCTGGAGAGCCGGATGGGGACTAGCGGGAGGGGGTGAGCAGTTCTTC,CAWRAGWGLAGGGEQFF
13,NA,TRBV12-3/TRBV12-4,TRBJ1-1,NA,TGTGCCAGCAGCAGCCGGGCCCGGGGTGAAGCTTTCTTT,CASSSRARGEAFF
17,NA,TRBV7-9,TRBJ1-3,NA,TGTGCCAGCAGCTTAGGGCCCCAGGGACGCACTGGAAACACCATATATTTT,CASSLGPQGRTGNTIYF